This TCR beta chain was found in a study of Graves' ophthalmopathy and Graves' hyperthyroidism. Germline values: CDR1 SNHLY, CDR2 FYNNEI. The CDR3 sequence is 13 residues long. V was cut by 6 bases and J by 6 bases, with 14 bases left in between. Scientists amplified the TCR beta CDR3 regions from RNA transcripts. First-round RT-PCR employed HTBI primers, with a second-round multiplex PCR after it. TCRdb redid the calling of the multiplex PCR reads with MiXCR, one entry per CDR3 protein. The sample carries 740,000 or so distinct CDR3 sequences, roughly two fifths recorded once. This clonotype was picked up many times.

The chain uses TRBV2 and TRBJ1-2; D might be TRBD1 (6 bases). This receptor was identified in an adult man with Graves' ophthalmopathy. The material sequenced was peripheral blood. The CDR3 DNA is TGTGCCAGCAGCCTACAGGGTTATGATGGCTACACCTTC. Amino acids: CASSLQGYDGYTF.